Listed below are T cell receptor beta chains from one sample, sequenced in a study of Ad26.COV2.S vaccination and SARS-CoV-2 variants. Data came from immunoSEQ multiplex PCR; TCRdb stores just in-frame clones and leaves some out. Of more than 300,000 clones detected, about 86% appear once; the ten largest clones hold roughly 2.1%. Sequences were derived from peripheral blood, sampled in a trial of Ad26.COV2.S vaccine versus placebo. These receptors all come from a person between 18 and 59 years old who received the Ad26.COV2.S COVID-19 vaccine or a placebo. The CDR3 runs from the conserved cysteine through the conserved F or W. D genes are given only for firm matches. Clone sizes are given selectively: once, few, many, or a class where the clone is expanded.

DNA: TGTGCCAGCTCACCATTACAGGTTGGGATTGGTGGCTACACCTTC
CDR3: CASSPLQVGIGGYTF
J: TRBJ1-2
D: -
V: TRBV18
size: -

DNA: TGTGCCAGCAGCCTCACCCCGTACTCTGGAAACACCATATATTTT
CDR3: CASSLTPYSGNTIYF
J: TRBJ1-3
D: -
V: TRBV7-2
size: -

DNA: TGTGCCAGCAACTCAGGCGTGAACACTGAAGCTTTCTTT
CDR3: CASNSGVNTEAFF
J: TRBJ1-1
D: -
V: TRBV2
size: -

DNA: TGTGCCAGCTCCAAGGACACCGTCTCCTACGAGCAGTACTTC
CDR3: CASSKDTVSYEQYF
J: TRBJ2-7
D: -
V: TRBV6-5
size: -

DNA: TGTGCCAGCAGCCCCGCCGCAGCTTACGAGCAGTACTTC
CDR3: CASSPAAAYEQYF
J: TRBJ2-7
D: -
V: TRBV7-6
size: -

DNA: TGTGCCAGCAGCTTGTGGGGGACCAAAGAGACCCAGTACTTC
CDR3: CASSLWGTKETQYF
J: TRBJ2-5
D: -
V: TRBV5-4
size: -

DNA: TGCGCCAGCAGCACAGACAGCTACGAGCAGTACTTC
CDR3: CASSTDSYEQYF
J: TRBJ2-7
D: -
V: TRBV5-1
size: -

DNA: TGCGCCAGCAGCCCTGGGACAGGGATATATCAGCCCCAGCATTTT
CDR3: CASSPGTGIYQPQHF
J: TRBJ1-5
D: TRBD1
V: TRBV4-1
size: -

DNA: TGTGCTAACGGACAAGAGACCCAGTACTTC
CDR3: CANGQETQYF
J: TRBJ2-5
D: -
V: TRBV11-2
size: -

DNA: TGTGCCAGCAGCTTTGACATATCCTATGGCTACACCTTC
CDR3: CASSFDISYGYTF
J: TRBJ1-2
D: -
V: TRBV7-8
size: once

DNA: TGTGCCATCAGCCCCTCCCTTCGACCCCTCCCCGATGAGCAGTTCTTC
CDR3: CAISPSLRPLPDEQFF
J: TRBJ2-1
D: -
V: TRBV10-3
size: -

DNA: TGTGCCAGCAGCTTACAGCCGAACACTGAAGCTTTCTTT
CDR3: CASSLQPNTEAFF
J: TRBJ1-1
D: -
V: TRBV7-3
size: -

DNA: TGTGCCAGCTCACCACGGGGGTTGAACACTGAAGCTTTCTTT
CDR3: CASSPRGLNTEAFF
J: TRBJ1-1
D: -
V: TRBV18
size: -

DNA: TGTGCCAGCAGCTTAGCCTATCAGGGTAAAAATGAGCAGTTCTTC
CDR3: CASSLAYQGKNEQFF
J: TRBJ2-1
D: -
V: TRBV7-9
size: -

DNA: TGTGCCATCAGTGGACTCGATTCACCCCTCCACTTT
CDR3: CAISGLDSPLHF
J: TRBJ1-6
D: -
V: TRBV10-3
size: once

DNA: TGTGCCAGCAGTGGACTAGGACAGGGGACAAATCACCTTAACACTGAAGCTTTCTTT
CDR3: CASSGLGQGTNHLNTEAFF
J: TRBJ1-1
D: TRBD1
V: TRBV6-1
size: -

DNA: TGTGCCAGCAGTTTGCGCAGGCTCAATCAGCCCCAGCATTTT
CDR3: CASSLRRLNQPQHF
J: TRBJ1-5
D: -
V: TRBV28
size: -

DNA: TGTGCCAGCAGCCTCTTGGACCCCGGCTATGGCTACACCTTC
CDR3: CASSLLDPGYGYTF
J: TRBJ1-2
D: -
V: TRBV3-1/TRBV3-2
size: -

DNA: TGTGCCAGCAGTTCCGGTTTTAACTATGGCTACACCTTC
CDR3: CASSSGFNYGYTF
J: TRBJ1-2
D: -
V: TRBV6-5
size: few

DNA: TGCAGTGCCGGGGGGGAGACTGAAGCTTTCTTT
CDR3: CSAGGETEAFF
J: TRBJ1-1
D: -
V: TRBV20-1
size: -

DNA: TGTGCCAGCAGTAGGGGCTGGGGACAGATCCTCTATAATTCACCCCTCCACTTT
CDR3: CASSRGWGQILYNSPLHF
J: TRBJ1-6
D: TRBD1
V: TRBV6-2/TRBV6-3
size: -

DNA: TGCAGTGCTAGAGCTTTCGGGCAGTATTTT
CDR3: CSARAFGQYF
J: TRBJ2-3
D: -
V: TRBV20-1
size: -

DNA: TGTGCCAGCTTGACCCCGGACAGTTATAACTATGGCTACACCTTC
CDR3: CASLTPDSYNYGYTF
J: TRBJ1-2
D: -
V: TRBV18
size: -

DNA: TGTGCCAGCAGTTACTCGGGGGGCTCTTCCTACGAGCAGTACTTC
CDR3: CASSYSGGSSYEQYF
J: TRBJ2-7
D: -
V: TRBV6-2/TRBV6-3
size: -

DNA: TGTGCCAGCAGTTTGGACAGGGAAGAGACCCAGTACTTC
CDR3: CASSLDREETQYF
J: TRBJ2-5
D: TRBD1
V: TRBV12-3/TRBV12-4
size: -

DNA: TGTGCCAGCAGCTTCTTTGAAGGGGGCACTGAAGCTTTCTTT
CDR3: CASSFFEGGTEAFF
J: TRBJ1-1
D: -
V: TRBV11-2
size: once

DNA: TGTGCCAGTAGAACAACGGGGCTGGGCTCCTACGAGCAGTACTTC
CDR3: CASRTTGLGSYEQYF
J: TRBJ2-7
D: -
V: TRBV19
size: -

DNA: TGTGCCAGCATCGAAAGAGGGGGCACTGAAGCTTTCTTT
CDR3: CASIERGGTEAFF
J: TRBJ1-1
D: -
V: TRBV7-9
size: -

DNA: TGCGCCAGCCGGACAGGGGCTTCACCCCTCCACTTT
CDR3: CASRTGASPLHF
J: TRBJ1-6
D: TRBD1
V: TRBV5-1
size: -

DNA: TGCGCCAGCAGCTTTAATAGCGGGGGCCTCAGCTCCTACAATGAGCAGTTCTTC
CDR3: CASSFNSGGLSSYNEQFF
J: TRBJ2-1
D: TRBD2
V: TRBV5-1
size: -